Presented here are 25 T cell receptor beta chains from one specimen sequenced in a study of T cell responses to AZD1222 COVID-19 vaccine. Clones were sequenced by immunoSEQ multiplex PCR, and TCRdb holds only the in-frame ones, with some missing. This table has 160,000 or so clones, around nine tenths appearing once. The starting material was peripheral blood, obtained 28 days after the second AZD1222 dose. Every receptor here comes from an adult who received the AZD1222 COVID-19 vaccine.

As for this clone: A read error may account for a junction end that differs from germline. The gene calls are TRBV5-1 and TRBJ1-1, with D unclear. There are 14 residues in the CDR3. Per the germline V gene, CDR1 is SGHRS and CDR2 is YFSETQ. The CDR3 loop reads CASSLAVLGTQAFF. The DNA for the CDR3 is TGCGCCAGCAGCTTGGCCGTCCTCGGCACTCAAGCTTTCTTT.

This clone has a handful of counts. This chain joins TRBV18 and TRBJ1-5; no clear D. Germline lookup yields CDR1 KGHSH and CDR2 LQKENI. Deletions cut 6 bases from V and 3 bases from J, with 12 bases between. The CDR3 is made up of 14 amino acids. The CDR3 DNA is TGTGCCAGCTCCCCCGGGAGGACCAATCAGCCCCAGCATTTT. This translates into CASSPGRTNQPQHF.

The genes are TRBV5-4 and TRBJ2-3; 8 nucleotides line up with TRBD2. Trimming at V came to 1 base and at J to 2 bases, leaving 6 bases not matched to a gene. CDR1 is SGHNT, CDR2 YYREEE, per germline (reference sequence). CDR3 length equals 16 residues. In DNA form, the CDR3 reads TGTGCCAGCAGCTTGCCGGCGGGGGGAATCACAGATACGCAGTATTTT. It codes for CASSLPAGGITDTQYF.

The chain links TRBV27 to TRBJ1-1; D possibly corresponds to TRBD1 (6 bases). The CDR3 runs to 14 residues. The germline V and J ends were trimmed by 4 bases and 6 bases, with 15 bases remaining between them. Germline V gene data show CDR1 as MNHEY and CDR2 as SMNVEV (reference sequence). In nucleotides, the CDR3 is TGTGCCAGCAGTTACGACAGGAGCGGCCCTGAAGCTTTCTTT. Its translation: CASSYDRSGPEAFF.

The rearrangement links TRBV19 to TRBJ1-1; 9 bases match TRBD1. This CDR3 spans 15 amino acids. Germline V gene data show CDR1 as LNHDA and CDR2 as SQIVND (reference sequence). With 7 bases clipped from V and 2 bases from J, the junction kept 8 bases outside the gene matches. CDR3 sequence reads: CASIKGGQGNTEAFF. CDR3 DNA: TGTGCCAGTATAAAAGGGGGACAGGGCAACACTGAAGCTTTCTTT.

The V call is TRBV7-2, the J call TRBJ2-1; D could derive from TRBD1 or TRBD2 (5 bases each). The CDR3 consists of 13 residues. V was shortened by 10 bases and J by 5 bases, with 15 bases between the two germline ends. Germline V gene data show CDR1 as SGHTA and CDR2 as FQGNSA. CDR3 sequence: CATRGPGDNEQFF. CDR3 in DNA: TGTGCCACGAGGGGCCCCGGGGACAATGAGCAGTTCTTC.

This clone occurred once. The chain has TRBV5-1 and TRBJ2-3; TRBD2 agrees at 8 bases. With V trimmed by 0 bases and J by 4 bases, 4 bases remained unmatched. CDR1 and CDR2 (germline): SGHRS, YFSETQ. The CDR3 totals 15 residues. CDR3 nucleotide sequence: TGCGCCAGCAGCTTGGAACGGGGGGGCCCAGATACGCAGTATTTT. Translated, it gives CASSLERGGPDTQYF.

This rearrangement joins TRBV30 to TRBJ1-1; 7 nucleotides match TRBD1. CDR1 is GTSNPN and CDR2 is SVGIG in the germline V gene (reference sequence). The CDR3 sequence is 12 residues long. After removal of 8 bases from V and 1 base from J, the junction contained 4 bases not matched to a gene. The DNA of the CDR3 is TGTGCCCGGGGACAGCCGAACACTGAAGCTTTCTTT. Residues: CARGQPNTEAFF.

The rearrangement links TRBV27 to TRBJ2-3; 8 nucleotides agree with TRBD2. The V and J ends lost 11 bases and 4 bases, in that order; junction bases with no gene match: 8. The CDR3 loop spans 13 amino acids. Germline V lookup: CDR1 MNHEY, CDR2 SMNVEV (reference sequence). The CDR3 region has the DNA TGTGCCGCACGGGGGGGGTCCGCAGATACGCAGTATTTT. Encoded protein: CAARGGSADTQYF.

This clone was picked up one time. V gene TRBV15 combines with J gene TRBJ1-4; possible D gene TRBD1, 6 bases. The CDR3 totals 14 residues. V gave up 5 bases and J gave up 7 bases, with 14 bases separating them. From germline, CDR1 is LNHNV and CDR2 YYDKDF (reference sequence). This CDR3 is CATSLRGRGEKLFF. Written as DNA, the CDR3 is TGTGCCACCAGCCTGAGGGGGAGGGGTGAAAAACTGTTTTTT.

J is TRBJ1-1 and V is TRBV5-1; D is perhaps TRBD1 (6 bases). CDR3 size: 16 residues. The V gene's germline CDR1 is SGHRS and CDR2 YFSETQ. The V and J ends lost 2 bases and 4 bases respectively, with 18 bases between them. Here the CDR3 reads CASSFPGGLRSTEAFF. The CDR3 DNA reads as TGCGCCAGCAGCTTTCCCGGGGGGCTCCGGTCCACTGAAGCTTTCTTT. The complete variable domain, with remaining parts taken from reference TRBV5-1 and TRBJ1-1, reads KAGVTQTPRYLIKTRGQQVTLSCSPISGHRSVSWYQQTPGQGLQFLFEYFSETQRNKGNFPGRFSGRQFSNSRSEMNVSTLELGDSALYLCASSFPGGLRSTEAFFGQGTRLTVV.

The J gene is TRBJ1-6, the V gene TRBV5-1; 8 bases align to TRBD1. V was clipped by 2 bases and J by 0 bases; unmatched bases: 10. The CDR3 runs 19 residues. The germline CDR1 and CDR2 sequences are SGHRS and YFSETQ. The CDR3 sequence: CASSFATGEVFSYNSPLHF. CDR3 DNA: TGCGCCAGCAGCTTCGCGACAGGGGAGGTTTTCTCCTATAATTCACCCCTCCACTTT.

The chain couples TRBV6-6 to TRBJ1-3; D remains unclear. V was shortened by 10 bases and J by 0 bases, with 10 bases between the two germline ends. The CDR3 runs 13 residues. CDR1 is MNHNY, CDR2 SVGAGI, per germline (reference sequence). The CDR3 nucleotides read TGTGCCATCGCCCCGAGCTCTGGAAACACCATATATTTT. Its protein product is CAIAPSSGNTIYF.

The chain carries TRBV7-9 and TRBJ2-2; D is possibly TRBD1 or TRBD2 (5 bases each). V was clipped by 4 bases and J by 3 bases, with 9 bases between them. This CDR3 has 14 residues. The germline CDR1 and CDR2 sequences are SEHNR and FQNEAQ (reference sequence). The CDR3 DNA is TGTGCCAGCAGCTCCGGGGCCGACACCGGGGAGCTGTTTTTT. This translates into CASSSGADTGELFF.

The chain links TRBV3-1 (or the pseudogene TRBV3-2) to TRBJ2-3; 13 bases map to TRBD2. The CDR3 has 15 amino acids. Germline assignment: CDR1 LGHDT and CDR2 YNNKEL (reference sequence). The V gene end was trimmed by 5 bases and the J gene end by 2 bases; junction bases not matched to a gene: 1. The chain's CDR3 is CASSGLAGVTDTQYF. The CDR3 DNA is TGTGCCAGCAGCGGACTAGCGGGGGTCACAGATACGCAGTATTTT.

V usage is TRBV3-1 (or the pseudogene TRBV3-2) and J usage is TRBJ2-7, with 8 bases matching TRBD2. V trimming: 1 base; J trimming: 3 bases; junction bases outside the gene matches: 5. Per the germline V gene, CDR1 is LGHDT and CDR2 is YNNKEL (reference sequence). The CDR3 length is 15 residues. The CDR3 spells CASSQGRGGNYEQYF. The CDR3 DNA is TGTGCCAGCAGCCAAGGTCGGGGGGGGAACTACGAGCAGTACTTC.

This clone came up once. This chain connects TRBV5-5 to TRBJ2-2; the D is unclear. V dropped 1 base and J dropped 0 bases, with 4 bases sitting between them. This CDR3 is built from 14 residues. CDR1 and CDR2 from the germline V gene are SGHKS and YYEKEE (reference sequence). For the CDR3, the DNA is TGTGCCAGCAGCTTGAACCCGAACACCGGGGAGCTGTTTTTT. As protein: CASSLNPNTGELFF.

The chain uses TRBV7-8 and TRBJ1-4, with D possibly matching TRBD1 (5 bases). This CDR3 comprises 14 residues. Germline V CDR1 and CDR2: SGHVS, FQNEAQ. V was pared by 3 bases and J by 8 bases, with 13 bases between. Here the CDR3 DNA reads TGTGCCAGCAGCTTTGGGGGGTCGCGGGAAAAACTGTTTTTT. Encoded protein: CASSFGGSREKLFF.

The V and J genes are TRBV9 and TRBJ1-2; the match to TRBD1 covers 7 bases. V shed 0 bases and J 4 bases; nucleotides not matched to a gene: 6. The CDR3 runs 15 residues. Germline V gene data show CDR1 as SGDLS and CDR2 as YYNGEE. CDR3 sequence (DNA): TGTGCCAGCAGCGTAGAGGGGGCTGGGGGCTATGGCTACACCTTC. It is translated as CASSVEGAGGYGYTF. The complete variable domain, with remaining parts taken from reference TRBV9 and TRBJ1-2, reads DSGVTQTPKHLITATGQRVTLRCSPRSGDLSVYWYQQSLDQGLQFLIQYYNGEERAKGNILERFSAQQFPDLHSELNLSSLELGDSALYFCASSVEGAGGYGYTFGSGTRLTVV.

This chain connects TRBV10-3 to TRBJ1-1; D ambiguous. Trimming stripped 0 bases from V and 2 bases from J, with 10 bases between. CDR1 and CDR2 from the germline V gene are ENHRY and SYGVKD. The CDR3 length is 15 residues. The CDR3 loop is CAISESGGPNTEAFF. The CDR3 DNA is TGTGCCATCAGTGAGTCTGGAGGTCCAAACACTGAAGCTTTCTTT.

The chain recombines TRBV7-2 with TRBJ1-5, with a possible D match to TRBD1 (6 bases). Trimming cost V 5 bases and J 4 bases, with 15 bases left between them. Germline lookup yields CDR1 SGHTA and CDR2 FQGNSA. The CDR3 loop spans 15 amino acids. The CDR3 spells CASSADRSQNQPQHF. The CDR3 DNA reads as TGTGCCAGCAGCGCTGACAGGAGCCAAAATCAGCCCCAGCATTTT.

The chain links TRBV20-1 to TRBJ2-1; TRBD2 aligns across 9 bases. The CDR3 runs to 15 residues. The germline V gene has CDR1 DFQATT and CDR2 SNEGSKA (reference sequence). Trimming removed 3 bases from V and 4 bases from J; junction bases left unmatched: 7. CDR3 DNA: TGCAGTGCTAGTAGGCCGCGGGGGGGTTACAATGAGCAGTTCTTC. Protein product: CSASRPRGGYNEQFF.

The chain employs TRBV4-2 and TRBJ2-2; 11 positions match TRBD2. The CDR3 is 20 residues long. Germline V gene lookup returns CDR1 LGHNA and CDR2 YNFKEQ. Losses at the gene ends were 1 base for V and 4 bases for J; bases not matched to a gene: 14. CDR3 nucleotides: TGTGCCAGCAGCCAAGTTGATAGCGGGGGGGCTAGTCGGTTCACCGGGGAGCTGTTTTTT. This sequence encodes CASSQVDSGGASRFTGELFF.

The J gene is TRBJ1-5, the V gene TRBV5-1; tentatively, D is TRBD1 (6 bases). V was clipped by 5 bases and J by 3 bases, with 9 bases between them. Per germline, CDR1 SGHRS and CDR2 YFSETQ. This CDR3 spans 13 amino acids. The CDR3 region has the DNA TGCGCCAGCAGACCAGGGGCCAATCAGCCCCAGCATTTT. It yields the protein CASRPGANQPQHF.

The chain uses TRBV27 and TRBJ1-1; a weak D match, TRBD1 (5 bases). Germline CDR1 reads MNHEY; CDR2 reads SMNVEV (reference sequence). The CDR3 extends over 14 amino acids. V lost 5 bases and J 1 base, leaving 11 bases between the germline ends. CDR3 sequence (DNA): TGTGCCAGCAGTCATCCCCAGGGGAACACTGAAGCTTTCTTT. This gives the protein CASSHPQGNTEAFF.